This note documents a single T cell receptor (beta chain) sequence. The target of this receptor is not known. Qualities for individual bases were not recorded, and no much larger clone is one base off. This entry belongs to a study of shared clonotypes between healthy human individuals (dated by TCRdb to the early 2020s). With respect to the entire study: A couple of women and a few men aged 18 to 49 years were included in the cohort. To estimate repertoire size and how much clonotypes are shared between individuals, the study performed deep sequencing of blood TCR repertoires from about five healthy adults. Different laboratories and diverse techniques were used to prepare libraries and sequence TCR repertoires, to increase sequencing depth and limit assay-specific biases. Each donor's leukapheresis produced roughly between roughly 0.9 and 9 billion PBMCs. What the research found in general, with its limitations: Pairwise subsampling indicated that sequencing depth was expected to affect the degree of clonotype sharing among donors. Because the study included a small number of donors, the genetic and exposure-history diversity represented was limited. Sampling was restricted to blood, and TCR repertoires in tissues likely differ from the TCR repertoires found in blood.

Using the deep immunoSEQ assay, multiplex PCR amplified TCR CDR3 regions from genomic DNA. Extracted genomic DNA from each cell subset was spread evenly across all wells of several immunoSEQ 96-well plates, with each plate serving as a replicate. Each replicate PCR for unsorted PBMC received roughly 290 ng genomic DNA, equal to tens of thousands of T cell genomes. Genomic DNA from unsorted PBMC was sequenced over ten immunoSEQ deep assay plates. Purified libraries were quantified with a Qubit 3.0 fluorometer, sized on a Bioanalyzer 2100, and re-quantified with the KAPA Library Quantification kit. Each immunoSEQ 96-well plate was sequenced on its own single-read 150-cycle Illumina NextSeq 550 flow cell. On the study's bioinformatics: Because only junctional sequences without quality scores were contained in the immunoSEQ output, filtering matching that applied to full-length reads could not be performed. To assign V/J genes and CDR3, sequences were annotated against IMGT germline references using PyIR, a Python wrapper for IgBLAST v1.9. Reads were removed for weak V/J assignments (E-value above 1e-6), missing CDR3, stop codons, out-of-frame junctions, or ambiguous translated residues. V3J clonotypes were defined as sequences sharing an identical inferred V gene, J gene, and CDR3 amino acid sequence. To compute the percentage overlap between repertoires, the number of shared unique clonotypes was divided by the size of the smaller repertoire. Repertoire richness was assessed with RTK rarefaction, the Chao1 estimator, and Recon v2.1 estimates of unobserved clonotypes. TCRdb took this table from immuneACCESS and kept in-frame rearrangements with V and J called. Such tables lack part of the clones; where checked against another copy, unresolved V genes explain under half of the gap, and the rest is unexplained. V, J and clone size are those of that table, while D and trimming were read from the DNA. For this sample the table gives some 530,000 clones, of which 60% to 80% were detected only once. The ten most abundant clones make up about 12% of the sample.

Healthy HIV-negative adults with no recently reported acute infections or vaccinations were included as donors. Every donor was a Caucasian adult living in Nashville, Tennessee, USA. For unsorted samples, tens of millions of PBMCs were counted, and genomic DNA was extracted using the QIAamp DNA Blood Mini kit. Blood was collected by leukapheresis, and PBMCs were isolated by Ficoll-Histopaque density gradient centrifugation and then cryopreserved in liquid nitrogen vapor phase. Sequenced: PBMCs. The sequence was obtained from a woman aged 40 to 55 in good health. Some clones in this sample may be carry-over from other donors' samples.

The CDR3 protein is CASSLRWRTGNYGYTF. The sequence in DNA is TGTGCCAGCAGCTTAAGATGGAGGACAGGCAACTATGGCTACACCTTC. The rearranged segments are TRBV5-5 and TRBJ1-2; 7 nucleotides in the junction match TRBD1. Ends trimmed: V by 2 bases, J by 2 bases; bases unmatched to a gene: 9. The CDR3 runs 16 residues from the cysteine to the phenylalanine. The sequence is cut down to CDR3 DNA, 48 bases in frame from base 1. From a lookup of the germline V gene (reference sequence), CDR1 and CDR2 are SGHKS and YYEKEE.